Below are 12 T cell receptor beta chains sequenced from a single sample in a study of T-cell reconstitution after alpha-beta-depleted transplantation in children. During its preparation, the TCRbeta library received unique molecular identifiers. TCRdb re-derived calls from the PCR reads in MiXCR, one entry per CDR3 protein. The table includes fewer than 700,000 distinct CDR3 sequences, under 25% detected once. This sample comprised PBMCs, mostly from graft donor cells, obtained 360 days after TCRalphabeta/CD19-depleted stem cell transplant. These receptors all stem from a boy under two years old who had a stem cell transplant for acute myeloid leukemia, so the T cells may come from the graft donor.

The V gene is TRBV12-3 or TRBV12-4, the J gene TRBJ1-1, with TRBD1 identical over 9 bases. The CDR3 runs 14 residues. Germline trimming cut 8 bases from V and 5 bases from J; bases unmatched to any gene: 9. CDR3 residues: CASRSTGGTTEAFF. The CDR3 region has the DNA TGTGCCAGCCGATCGACAGGGGGAACGACTGAAGCTTTCTTT.

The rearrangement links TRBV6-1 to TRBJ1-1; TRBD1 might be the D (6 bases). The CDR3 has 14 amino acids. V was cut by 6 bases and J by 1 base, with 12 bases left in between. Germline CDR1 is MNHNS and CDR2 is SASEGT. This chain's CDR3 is CASRETDRNTEAFF. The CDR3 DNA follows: TGTGCCAGCAGGGAGACGGACAGGAACACTGAAGCTTTCTTT.

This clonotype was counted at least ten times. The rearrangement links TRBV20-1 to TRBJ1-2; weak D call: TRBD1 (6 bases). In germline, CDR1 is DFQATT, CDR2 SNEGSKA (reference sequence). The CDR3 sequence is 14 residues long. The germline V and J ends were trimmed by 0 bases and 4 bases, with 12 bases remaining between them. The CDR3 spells CSARENQGSYGYTF. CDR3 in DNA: TGCAGTGCTAGAGAGAACCAGGGGTCCTATGGCTACACCTTC.

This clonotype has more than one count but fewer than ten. The CDR3 sequence is CASSHRDRGRTDTQYF. In DNA, the CDR3 is TGTGCCAGTAGTCACCGGGACAGGGGAAGGACAGATACGCAGTATTTT. This rearrangement joins TRBV19 to TRBJ2-3; the match to TRBD1 covers 10 bases. The CDR3 totals 16 residues. The V gene end was trimmed by 5 bases and the J gene end by 3 bases; junction bases not matched to a gene: 8. CDR1 is LNHDA, CDR2 SQIVND, per germline (reference sequence).

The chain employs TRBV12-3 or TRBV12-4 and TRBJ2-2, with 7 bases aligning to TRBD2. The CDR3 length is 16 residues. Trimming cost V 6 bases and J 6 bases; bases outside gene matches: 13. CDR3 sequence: CASRSPRTSGAGELFF. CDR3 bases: TGTGCCAGCAGATCCCCCCGGACTAGTGGGGCCGGGGAGCTGTTTTTT.

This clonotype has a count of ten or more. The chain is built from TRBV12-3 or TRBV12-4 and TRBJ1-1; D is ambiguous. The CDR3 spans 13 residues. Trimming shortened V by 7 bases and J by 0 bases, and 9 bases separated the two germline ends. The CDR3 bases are TGTGCCAGCAAGTCCGGCGTGAACACTGAAGCTTTCTTT. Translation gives CASKSGVNTEAFF.

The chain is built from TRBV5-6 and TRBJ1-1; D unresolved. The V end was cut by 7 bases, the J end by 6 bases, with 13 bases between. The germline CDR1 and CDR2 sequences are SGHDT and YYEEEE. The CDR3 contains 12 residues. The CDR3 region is CASGFRWAEAFF. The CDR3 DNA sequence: TGTGCCAGCGGATTTCGGTGGGCTGAAGCTTTCTTT. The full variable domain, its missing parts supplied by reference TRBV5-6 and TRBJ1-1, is DAGVTQSPTHLIKTRGQQVTLRCSPKSGHDTVSWYQQALGQGPQFIFQYYEEEERQRGNFPDRFSGHQFPNYSSELNVNALLLGDSALYLCASGFRWAEAFFGQGTRLTVV.

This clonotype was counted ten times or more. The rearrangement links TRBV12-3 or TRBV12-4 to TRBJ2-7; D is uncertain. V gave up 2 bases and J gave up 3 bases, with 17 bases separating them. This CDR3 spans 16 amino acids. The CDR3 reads CASSLNPPGVVYEQYF. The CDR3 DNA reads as TGTGCCAGCAGTTTAAATCCGCCCGGAGTGGTCTACGAGCAGTACTTC.

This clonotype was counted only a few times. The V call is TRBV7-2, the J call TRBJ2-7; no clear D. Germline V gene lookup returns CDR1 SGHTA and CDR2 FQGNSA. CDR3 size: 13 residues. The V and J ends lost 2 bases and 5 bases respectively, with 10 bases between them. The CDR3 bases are TGTGCCAGCAGCTTATCCTCCTGGGACGAGCAGTACGTC. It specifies CASSLSSWDEQYV.

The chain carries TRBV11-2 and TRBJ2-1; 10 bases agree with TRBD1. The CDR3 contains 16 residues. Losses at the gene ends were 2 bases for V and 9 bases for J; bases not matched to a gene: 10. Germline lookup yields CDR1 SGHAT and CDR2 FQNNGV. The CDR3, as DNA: TGTGCCAGCAGCTTAAGAAGAGGGACAGGGGTCAGTGAGCAGTTCTTC. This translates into CASSLRRGTGVSEQFF.

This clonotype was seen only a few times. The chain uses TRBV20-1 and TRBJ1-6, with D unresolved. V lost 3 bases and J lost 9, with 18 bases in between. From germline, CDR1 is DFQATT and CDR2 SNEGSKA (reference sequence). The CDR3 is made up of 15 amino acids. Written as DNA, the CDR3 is TGCAGTGCTAGGCCTGACCCCGAAGGGATTTCACCCCTCCACTTT. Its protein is CSARPDPEGISPLHF.

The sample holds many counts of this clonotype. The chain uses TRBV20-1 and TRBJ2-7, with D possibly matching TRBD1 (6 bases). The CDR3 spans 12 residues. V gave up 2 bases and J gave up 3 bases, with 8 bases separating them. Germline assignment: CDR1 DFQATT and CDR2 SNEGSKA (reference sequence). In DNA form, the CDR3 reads TGCAGTGCTAGATCGGACAGCTACGAGCAGTACGTC. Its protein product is CSARSDSYEQYV.